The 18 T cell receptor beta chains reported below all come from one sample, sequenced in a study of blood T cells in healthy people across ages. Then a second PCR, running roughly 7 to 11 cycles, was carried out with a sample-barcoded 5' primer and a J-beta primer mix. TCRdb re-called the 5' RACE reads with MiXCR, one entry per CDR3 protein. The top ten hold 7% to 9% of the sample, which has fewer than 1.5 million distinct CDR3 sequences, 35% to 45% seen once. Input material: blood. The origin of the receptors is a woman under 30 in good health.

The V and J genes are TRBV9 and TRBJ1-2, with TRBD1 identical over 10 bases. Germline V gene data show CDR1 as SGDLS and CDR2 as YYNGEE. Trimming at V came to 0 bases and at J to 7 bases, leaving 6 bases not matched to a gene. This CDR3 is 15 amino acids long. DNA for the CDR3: TGTGCCAGCAGCGTAGTAGACAGGGGGCAAGGTGGCTACACCTTC. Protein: CASSVVDRGQGGYTF.

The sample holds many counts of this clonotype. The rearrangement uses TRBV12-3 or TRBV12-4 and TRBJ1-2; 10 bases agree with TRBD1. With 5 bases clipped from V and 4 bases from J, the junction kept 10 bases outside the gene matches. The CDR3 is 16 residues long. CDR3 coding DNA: TGTGCCAGCAGTCCTTGGGGGACAGGGGTGACCTATGGCTACACCTTC. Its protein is CASSPWGTGVTYGYTF.

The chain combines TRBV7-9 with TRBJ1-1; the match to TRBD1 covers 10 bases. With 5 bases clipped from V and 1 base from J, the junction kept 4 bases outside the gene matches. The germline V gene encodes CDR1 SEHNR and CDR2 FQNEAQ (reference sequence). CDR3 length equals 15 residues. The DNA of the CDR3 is TGTGCCAGCAGCAGACGGACAGGGGGGAACACTGAAGCTTTCTTT. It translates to CASSRRTGGNTEAFF. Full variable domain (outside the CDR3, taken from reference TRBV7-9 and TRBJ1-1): DTGVSQNPRHKITKRGQNVTFRCDPISEHNRLYWYRQTLGQGPEFLTYFQNEAQLEKSRLLSDRFSAERPKGSFSTLEIQRTEQGDSAMYLCASSRRTGGNTEAFFGQGTRLTVV.

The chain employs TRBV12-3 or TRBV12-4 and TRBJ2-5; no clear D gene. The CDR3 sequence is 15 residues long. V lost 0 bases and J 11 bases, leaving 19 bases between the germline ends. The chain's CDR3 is CASSLADSLFNEQYF. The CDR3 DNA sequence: TGTGCCAGCAGTTTAGCGGATTCGTTGTTCAATGAGCAGTACTTC.

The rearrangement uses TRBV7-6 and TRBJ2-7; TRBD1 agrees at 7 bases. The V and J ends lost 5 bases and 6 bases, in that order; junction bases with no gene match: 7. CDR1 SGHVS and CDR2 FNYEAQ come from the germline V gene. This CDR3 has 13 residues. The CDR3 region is CASSPDRVTEQYF. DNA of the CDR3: TGTGCCAGCAGCCCAGACAGGGTTACCGAGCAGTACTTC.

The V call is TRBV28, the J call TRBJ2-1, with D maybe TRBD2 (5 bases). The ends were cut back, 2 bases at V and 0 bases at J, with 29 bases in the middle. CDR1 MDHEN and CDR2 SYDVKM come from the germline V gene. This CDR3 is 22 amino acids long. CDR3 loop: CASSLLIGERLRSQRSYNEQFF. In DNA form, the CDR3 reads TGTGCCAGCAGTTTACTTATCGGGGAGCGACTCAGGAGCCAGCGCTCCTACAATGAGCAGTTCTTC.

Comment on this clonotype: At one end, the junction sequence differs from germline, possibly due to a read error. CDR3 amino acids: CASSSAGATETQYF. The CDR3 DNA reads TGTGCCAGCAGCTCTGCGGGAGCCACAGAGACGCAGTATTTT. This chain uses TRBV7-9 with TRBJ2-3; 7 bases are shared with TRBD2. The CDR3 runs to 14 residues. Germline values: CDR1 SEHNR, CDR2 FQNEAQ (reference sequence). Complete variable domain (other parts from reference TRBV7-9 and TRBJ2-3): DTGVSQNPRHKITKRGQNVTFRCDPISEHNRLYWYRQTLGQGPEFLTYFQNEAQLEKSRLLSDRFSAERPKGSFSTLEIQRTEQGDSAMYLCASSSAGATETQYFGPGTRLTVL.

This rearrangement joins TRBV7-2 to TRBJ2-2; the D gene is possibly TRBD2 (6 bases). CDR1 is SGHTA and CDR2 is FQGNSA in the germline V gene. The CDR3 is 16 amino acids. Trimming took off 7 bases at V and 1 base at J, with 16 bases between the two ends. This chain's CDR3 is CASITRRGGNTGELFF. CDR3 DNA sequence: TGTGCCAGCATCACACGGAGGGGCGGGAACACCGGGGAGCTGTTTTTT. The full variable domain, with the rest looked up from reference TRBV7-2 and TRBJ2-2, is GAGVSQSPSNKVTEKGKDVELRCDPISGHTALYWYRQSLGQGLEFLIYFQGNSAPDKSGLPSDRFSAERTGGSVSTLTIQRTQQEDSAVYLCASITRRGGNTGELFFGEGSRLTVL.

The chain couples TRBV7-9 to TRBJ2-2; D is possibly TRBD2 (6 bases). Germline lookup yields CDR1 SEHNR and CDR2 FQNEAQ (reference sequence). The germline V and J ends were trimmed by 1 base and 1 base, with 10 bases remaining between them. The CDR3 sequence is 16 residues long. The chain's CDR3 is CASSLGVAENTGELFF. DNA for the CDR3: TGTGCCAGCAGCTTAGGAGTAGCGGAGAACACCGGGGAGCTGTTTTTT.

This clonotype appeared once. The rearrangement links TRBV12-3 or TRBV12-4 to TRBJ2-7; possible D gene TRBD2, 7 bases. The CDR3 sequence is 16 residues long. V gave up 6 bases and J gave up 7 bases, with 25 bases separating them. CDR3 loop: CASSDSRGGAGDEQYF. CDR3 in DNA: TGTGCCAGCAGCGACTCGAGGGGGGGGGCAGGCGATGAGCAGTACTTC.

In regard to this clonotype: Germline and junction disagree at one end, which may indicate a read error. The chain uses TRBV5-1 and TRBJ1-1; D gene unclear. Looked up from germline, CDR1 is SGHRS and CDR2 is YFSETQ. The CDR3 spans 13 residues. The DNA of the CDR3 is TGCGCCAGCAGCTTGGAGGTTGGGGTTGAAGCTTTGTTT. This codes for CASSLEVGVEALF.

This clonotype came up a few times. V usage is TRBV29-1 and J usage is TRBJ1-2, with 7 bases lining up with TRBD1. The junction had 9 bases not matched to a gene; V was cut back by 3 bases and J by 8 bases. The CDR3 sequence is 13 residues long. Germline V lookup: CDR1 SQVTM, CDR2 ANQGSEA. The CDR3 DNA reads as TGCAGCGTTGATTCACAGGGGATCGGAGGCTACACCTTC. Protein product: CSVDSQGIGGYTF.

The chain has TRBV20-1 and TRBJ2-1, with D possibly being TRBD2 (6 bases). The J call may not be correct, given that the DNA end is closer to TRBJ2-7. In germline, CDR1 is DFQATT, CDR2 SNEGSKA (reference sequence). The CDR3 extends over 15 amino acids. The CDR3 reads CSARYGTLSYNEQYF. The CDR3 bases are TGCAGTGCTAGATACGGGACTCTTTCCTACAATGAGCAGTACTTC.

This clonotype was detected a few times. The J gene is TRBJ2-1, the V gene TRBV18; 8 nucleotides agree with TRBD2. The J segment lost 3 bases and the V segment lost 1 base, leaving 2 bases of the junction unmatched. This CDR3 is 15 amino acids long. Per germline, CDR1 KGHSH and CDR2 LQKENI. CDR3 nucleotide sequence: TGTGCCAGCTCACCACAGCGGGGGAGCTACAATGAGCAGTTCTTC. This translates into CASSPQRGSYNEQFF.

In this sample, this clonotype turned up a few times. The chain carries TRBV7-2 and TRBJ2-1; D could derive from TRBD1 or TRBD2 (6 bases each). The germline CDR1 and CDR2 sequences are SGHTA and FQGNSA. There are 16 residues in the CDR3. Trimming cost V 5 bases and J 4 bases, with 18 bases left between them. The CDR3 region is CASSQDGGLRYNEQFF. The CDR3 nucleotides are TGTGCCAGCAGCCAGGATGGGGGGCTTAGGTACAATGAGCAGTTCTTC.

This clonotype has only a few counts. CDR3 DNA: TGTGCCAGCTCACCAGTAGGAGAGAATCAGCCCCAGCATTTT. Translated, it gives CASSPVGENQPQHF. The chain carries TRBV18 and TRBJ1-5, with D unresolved. V was clipped by 2 bases and J by 4 bases, with 9 bases between them. CDR3 length equals 14 residues. Germline assignment: CDR1 KGHSH and CDR2 LQKENI.

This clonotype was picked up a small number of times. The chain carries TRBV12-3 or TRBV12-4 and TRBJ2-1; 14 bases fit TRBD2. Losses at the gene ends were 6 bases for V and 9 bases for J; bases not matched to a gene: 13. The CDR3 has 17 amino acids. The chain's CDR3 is CASSKRRLAGGPGEQFF. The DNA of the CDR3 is TGTGCCAGCAGCAAAAGGAGACTAGCGGGAGGGCCGGGTGAGCAGTTCTTC.

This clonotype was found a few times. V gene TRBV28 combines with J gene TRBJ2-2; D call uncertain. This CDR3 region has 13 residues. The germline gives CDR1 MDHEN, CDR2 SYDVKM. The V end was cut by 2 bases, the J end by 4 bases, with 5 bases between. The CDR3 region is CASSLRTTGELFF. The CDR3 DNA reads TGTGCCAGCAGTTTACGTACCACCGGGGAGCTGTTTTTT.